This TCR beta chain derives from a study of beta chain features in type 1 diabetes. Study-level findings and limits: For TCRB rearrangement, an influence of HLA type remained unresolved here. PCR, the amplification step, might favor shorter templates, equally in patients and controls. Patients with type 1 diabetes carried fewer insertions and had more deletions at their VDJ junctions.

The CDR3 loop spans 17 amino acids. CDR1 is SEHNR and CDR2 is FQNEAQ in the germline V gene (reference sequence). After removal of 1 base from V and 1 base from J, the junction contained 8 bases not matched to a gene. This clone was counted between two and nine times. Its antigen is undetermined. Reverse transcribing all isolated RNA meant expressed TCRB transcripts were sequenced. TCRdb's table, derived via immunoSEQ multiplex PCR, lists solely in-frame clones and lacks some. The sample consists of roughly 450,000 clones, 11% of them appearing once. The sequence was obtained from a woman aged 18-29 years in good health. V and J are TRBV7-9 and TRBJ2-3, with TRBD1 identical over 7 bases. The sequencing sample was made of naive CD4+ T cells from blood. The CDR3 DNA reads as TGTGCCAGCAGCTTAGGACACGGGACAGATGGCACAGATACGCAGTATTTT. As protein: CASSLGHGTDGTDTQYF.